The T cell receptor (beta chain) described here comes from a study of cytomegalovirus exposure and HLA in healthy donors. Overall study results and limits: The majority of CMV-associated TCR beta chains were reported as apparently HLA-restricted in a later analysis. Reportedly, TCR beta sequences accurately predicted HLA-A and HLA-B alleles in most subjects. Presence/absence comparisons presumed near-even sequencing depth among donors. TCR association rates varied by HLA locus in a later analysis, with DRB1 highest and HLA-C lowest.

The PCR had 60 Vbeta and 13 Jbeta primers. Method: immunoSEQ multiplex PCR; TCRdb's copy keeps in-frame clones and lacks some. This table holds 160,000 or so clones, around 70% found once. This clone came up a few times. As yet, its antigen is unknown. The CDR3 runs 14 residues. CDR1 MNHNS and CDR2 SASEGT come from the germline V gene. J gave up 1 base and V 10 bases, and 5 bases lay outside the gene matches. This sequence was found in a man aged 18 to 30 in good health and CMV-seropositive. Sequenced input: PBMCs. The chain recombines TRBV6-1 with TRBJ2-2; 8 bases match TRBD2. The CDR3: CATGRAGNTGELFF. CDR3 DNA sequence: TGTGCCACCGGGAGGGCCGGGAACACCGGGGAGCTGTTTTTT.